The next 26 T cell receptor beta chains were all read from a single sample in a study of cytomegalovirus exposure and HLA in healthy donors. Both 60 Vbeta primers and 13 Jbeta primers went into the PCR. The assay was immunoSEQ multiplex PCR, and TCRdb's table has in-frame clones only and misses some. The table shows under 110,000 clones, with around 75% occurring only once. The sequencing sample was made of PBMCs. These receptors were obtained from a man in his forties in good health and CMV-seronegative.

CDR3 DNA sequence: TGTGCCAGCAGATTAATCGACAACCTGAACACTGAAGCTTTCTTT. It codes for CASRLIDNLNTEAFF. The chain carries TRBV6-6 and TRBJ1-1; D is unresolved. Germline V gene data show CDR1 as MNHNY and CDR2 as SVGAGI (reference sequence). V lost 6 bases, J lost 0 bases, and 14 bases lay in between. CDR3 length: 15 residues.

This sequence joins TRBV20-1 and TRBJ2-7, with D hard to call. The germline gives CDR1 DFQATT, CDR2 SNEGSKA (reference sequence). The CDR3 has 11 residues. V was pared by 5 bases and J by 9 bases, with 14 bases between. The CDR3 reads CSAPWALTQYF. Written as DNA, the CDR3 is TGCAGTGCTCCTTGGGCCCTTACGCAGTACTTC.

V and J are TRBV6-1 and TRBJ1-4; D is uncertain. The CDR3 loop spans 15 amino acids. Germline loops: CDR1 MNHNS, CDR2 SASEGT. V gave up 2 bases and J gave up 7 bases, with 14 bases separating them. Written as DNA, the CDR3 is TGTGCCAGCAGTGAATTTGGGCAGGTAGTTGAAAAACTGTTTTTT. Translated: CASSEFGQVVEKLFF.

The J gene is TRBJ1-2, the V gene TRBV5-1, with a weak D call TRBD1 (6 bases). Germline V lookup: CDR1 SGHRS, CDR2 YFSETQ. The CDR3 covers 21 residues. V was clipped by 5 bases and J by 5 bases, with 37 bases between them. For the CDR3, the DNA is TGCGCCAGCAGACATCTTTACGAGTTCCGGGACATTCAATTGCGGGCGTATGGCTACACCTTC. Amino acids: CASRHLYEFRDIQLRAYGYTF. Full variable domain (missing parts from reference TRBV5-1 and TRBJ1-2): KAGVTQTPRYLIKTRGQQVTLSCSPISGHRSVSWYQQTPGQGLQFLFEYFSETQRNKGNFPGRFSGRQFSNSRSEMNVSTLELGDSALYLCASRHLYEFRDIQLRAYGYTFGSGTRLTVV.

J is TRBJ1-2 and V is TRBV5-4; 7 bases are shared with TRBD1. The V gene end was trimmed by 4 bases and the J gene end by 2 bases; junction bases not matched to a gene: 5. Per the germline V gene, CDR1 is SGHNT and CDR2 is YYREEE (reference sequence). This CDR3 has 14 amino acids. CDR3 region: CASSHNRGNYGYTF. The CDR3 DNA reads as TGTGCCAGCAGCCACAACAGGGGAAACTATGGCTACACCTTC.

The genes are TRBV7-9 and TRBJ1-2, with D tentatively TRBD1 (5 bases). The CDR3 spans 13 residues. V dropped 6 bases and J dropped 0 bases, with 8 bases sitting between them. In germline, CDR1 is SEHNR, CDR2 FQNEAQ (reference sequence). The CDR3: CASSPTANYGYTF. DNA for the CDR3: TGTGCCAGCAGTCCGACAGCTAACTATGGCTACACCTTC.

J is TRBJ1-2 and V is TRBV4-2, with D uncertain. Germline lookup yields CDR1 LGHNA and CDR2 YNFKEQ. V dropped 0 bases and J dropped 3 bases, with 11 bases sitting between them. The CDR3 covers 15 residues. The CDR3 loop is CASSQDSGRYYGYTF. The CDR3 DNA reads TGTGCCAGCAGCCAAGATAGTGGGAGGTACTATGGCTACACCTTC.

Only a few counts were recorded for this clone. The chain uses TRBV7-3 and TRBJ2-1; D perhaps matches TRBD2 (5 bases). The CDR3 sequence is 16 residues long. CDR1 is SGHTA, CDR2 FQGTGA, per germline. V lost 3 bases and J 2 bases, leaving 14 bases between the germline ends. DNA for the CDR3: TGTGCCAGCAGCTTGTCGAGGGCTTCCCCCTACAATGAGCAGTTCTTC. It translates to CASSLSRASPYNEQFF.

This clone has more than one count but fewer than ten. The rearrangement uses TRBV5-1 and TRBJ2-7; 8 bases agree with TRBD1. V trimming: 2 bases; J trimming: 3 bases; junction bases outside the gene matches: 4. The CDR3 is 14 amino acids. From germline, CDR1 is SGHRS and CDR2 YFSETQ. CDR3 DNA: TGCGCCAGCAGCTTAAATACAGGGGGCTACGAGCAGTACTTC. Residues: CASSLNTGGYEQYF.

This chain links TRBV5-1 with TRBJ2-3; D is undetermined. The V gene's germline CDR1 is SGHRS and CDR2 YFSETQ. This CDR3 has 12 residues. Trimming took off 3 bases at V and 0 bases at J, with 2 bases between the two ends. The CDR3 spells CASSSSTDTQYF. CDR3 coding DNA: TGCGCCAGCAGCTCGAGCACAGATACGCAGTATTTT. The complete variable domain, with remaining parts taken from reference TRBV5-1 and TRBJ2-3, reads KAGVTQTPRYLIKTRGQQVTLSCSPISGHRSVSWYQQTPGQGLQFLFEYFSETQRNKGNFPGRFSGRQFSNSRSEMNVSTLELGDSALYLCASSSSTDTQYFGPGTRLTVL.

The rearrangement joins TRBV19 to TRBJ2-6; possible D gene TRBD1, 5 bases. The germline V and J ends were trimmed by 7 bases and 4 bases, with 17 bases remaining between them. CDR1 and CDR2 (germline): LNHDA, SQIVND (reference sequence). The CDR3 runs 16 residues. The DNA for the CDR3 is TGTGCCAGTAATGACATGGGGCGCGCCGGGGCCAACGTCCTGACTTTC. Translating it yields CASNDMGRAGANVLTF.

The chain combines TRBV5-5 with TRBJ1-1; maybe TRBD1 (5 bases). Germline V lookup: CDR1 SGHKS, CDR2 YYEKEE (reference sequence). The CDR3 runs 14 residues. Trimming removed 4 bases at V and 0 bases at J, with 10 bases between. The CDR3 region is CASSRQHMNTEAFF. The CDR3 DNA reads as TGTGCCAGCAGCAGACAGCATATGAACACTGAAGCTTTCTTT. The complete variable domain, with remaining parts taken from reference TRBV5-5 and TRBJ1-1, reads DAGVTQSPTHLIKTRGQQVTLRCSPISGHKSVSWYQQVLGQGPQFIFQYYEKEERGRGNFPDRFSARQFPNYSSELNVNALLLGDSALYLCASSRQHMNTEAFFGQGTRLTVV.

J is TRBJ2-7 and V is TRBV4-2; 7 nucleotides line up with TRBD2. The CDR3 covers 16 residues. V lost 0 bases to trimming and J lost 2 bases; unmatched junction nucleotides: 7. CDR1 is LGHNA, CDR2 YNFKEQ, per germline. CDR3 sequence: CASSQEASGAPYEQYF. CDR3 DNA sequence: TGTGCCAGCAGCCAAGAGGCCAGCGGGGCTCCCTACGAGCAGTACTTC.

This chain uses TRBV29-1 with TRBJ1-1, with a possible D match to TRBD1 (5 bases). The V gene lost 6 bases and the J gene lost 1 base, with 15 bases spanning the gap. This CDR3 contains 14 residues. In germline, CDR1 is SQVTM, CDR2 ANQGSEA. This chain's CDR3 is CSVDQAGQNTEAFF. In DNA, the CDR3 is TGCAGCGTCGACCAAGCAGGGCAGAACACTGAAGCTTTCTTT. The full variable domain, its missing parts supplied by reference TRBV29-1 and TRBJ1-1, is SAVISQKPSRDICQRGTSLTIQCQVDSQVTMMFWYRQQPGQSLTLIATANQGSEATYESGFVIDKFPISRPNLTFSTLTVSNMSPEDSSIYLCSVDQAGQNTEAFFGQGTRLTVV.

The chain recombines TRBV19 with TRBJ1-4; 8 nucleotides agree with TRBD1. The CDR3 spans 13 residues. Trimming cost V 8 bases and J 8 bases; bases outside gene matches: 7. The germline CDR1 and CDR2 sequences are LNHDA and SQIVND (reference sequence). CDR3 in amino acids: CASSQGAAEKLFF. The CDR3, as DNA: TGTGCCAGTTCGCAGGGGGCGGCGGAAAAACTGTTTTTT.

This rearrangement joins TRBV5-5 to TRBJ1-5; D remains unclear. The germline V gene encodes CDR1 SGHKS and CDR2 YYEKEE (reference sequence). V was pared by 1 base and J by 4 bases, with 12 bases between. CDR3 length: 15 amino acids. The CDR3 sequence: CASSLISGANQPQHF. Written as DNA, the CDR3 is TGTGCCAGCAGCTTGATTTCGGGTGCTAATCAGCCCCAGCATTTT.

The CDR3 reads CSVREGQGVFYEQFF. The CDR3 nucleotides read TGCAGCGTGAGAGAGGGACAGGGCGTGTTCTATGAGCAGTTCTTC. The chain links TRBV29-1 to TRBJ2-1; TRBD1 matches at 9 bases. The V segment lost 6 bases and the J segment 8 bases; nucleotides outside the gene matches: 14. Germline V gene lookup returns CDR1 SQVTM and CDR2 ANQGSEA. The CDR3 length is 15 residues.

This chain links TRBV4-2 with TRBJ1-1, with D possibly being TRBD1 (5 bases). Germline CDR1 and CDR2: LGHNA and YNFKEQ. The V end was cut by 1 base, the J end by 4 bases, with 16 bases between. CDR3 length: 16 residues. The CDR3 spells CASSQGGVREATEAFF. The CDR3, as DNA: TGTGCCAGCAGCCAAGGGGGTGTCAGGGAGGCCACTGAAGCTTTCTTT.

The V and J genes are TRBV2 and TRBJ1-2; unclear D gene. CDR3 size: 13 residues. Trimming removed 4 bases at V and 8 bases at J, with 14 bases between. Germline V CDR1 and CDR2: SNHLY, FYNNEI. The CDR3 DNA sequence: TGTGCCAGCAGTGGGTCTGGAGGGAGAGGCTACACCTTC. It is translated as CASSGSGGRGYTF.

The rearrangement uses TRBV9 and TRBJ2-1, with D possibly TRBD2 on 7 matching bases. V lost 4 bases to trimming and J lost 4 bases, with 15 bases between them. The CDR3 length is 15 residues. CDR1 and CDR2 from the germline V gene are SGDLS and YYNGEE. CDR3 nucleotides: TGTGCCAGCAGCCCCTCCGGGGGGCCATACAATGAGCAGTTCTTC. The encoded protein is CASSPSGGPYNEQFF.

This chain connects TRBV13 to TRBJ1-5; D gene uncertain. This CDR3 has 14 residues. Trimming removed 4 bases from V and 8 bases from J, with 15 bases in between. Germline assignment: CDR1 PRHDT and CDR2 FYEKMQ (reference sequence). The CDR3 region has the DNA TGTGCCAGCAGCTCTCGACCGGGAGAGGAGCCCCAGCATTTT. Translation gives CASSSRPGEEPQHF.

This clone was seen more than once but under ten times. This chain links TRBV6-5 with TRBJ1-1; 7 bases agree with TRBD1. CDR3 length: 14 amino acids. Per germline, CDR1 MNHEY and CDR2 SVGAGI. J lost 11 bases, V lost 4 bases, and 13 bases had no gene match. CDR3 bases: TGTGCCAGCAGTTCACCGGGACAGACCATTAGGGCTTTCTTT. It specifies CASSSPGQTIRAFF.

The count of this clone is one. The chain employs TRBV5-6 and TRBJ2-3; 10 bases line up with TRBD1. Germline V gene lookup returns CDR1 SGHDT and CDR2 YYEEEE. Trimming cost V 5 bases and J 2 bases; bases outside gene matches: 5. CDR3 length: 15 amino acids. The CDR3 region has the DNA TGTGCCAGCAGTCGGGACAGGGGTACCACAGATACGCAGTATTTT. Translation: CASSRDRGTTDTQYF.

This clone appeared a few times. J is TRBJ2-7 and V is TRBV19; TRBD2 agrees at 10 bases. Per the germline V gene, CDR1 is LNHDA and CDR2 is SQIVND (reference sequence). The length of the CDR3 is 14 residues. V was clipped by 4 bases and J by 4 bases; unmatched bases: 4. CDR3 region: CASSTPGLAYEQYF. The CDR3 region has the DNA TGTGCCAGTAGTACGCCGGGACTAGCGTACGAGCAGTACTTC.

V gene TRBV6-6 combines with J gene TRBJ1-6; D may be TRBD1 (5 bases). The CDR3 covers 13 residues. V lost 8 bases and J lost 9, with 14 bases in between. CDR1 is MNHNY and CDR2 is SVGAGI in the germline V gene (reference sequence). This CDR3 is CASLAWTRSPLHF. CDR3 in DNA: TGTGCCAGCCTGGCCTGGACACGTTCACCCCTCCACTTT.

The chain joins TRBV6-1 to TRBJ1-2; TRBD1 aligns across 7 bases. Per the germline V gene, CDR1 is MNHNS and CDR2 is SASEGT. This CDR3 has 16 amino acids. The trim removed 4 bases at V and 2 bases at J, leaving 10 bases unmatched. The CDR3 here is CASSGSNRGPNYGYTF. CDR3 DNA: TGTGCCAGCAGTGGCTCAAACAGGGGCCCCAACTATGGCTACACCTTC.